This T cell receptor beta chain was identified in a study of blood T cell repertoires in COVID-19. TCRdb's copy holds only in-frame clones and misses some; the assay was immunoSEQ multiplex PCR. The sample contains almost 400,000 clones, over 75% of which appear only once. CDR3 length equals 16 residues. V lost 9 bases and J lost 0; bases outside the gene matches: 9. Germline loops: CDR1 SGHTS, CDR2 YDEGEE. The TCR was taken from a woman aged 55-70 years with COVID-19, enrolled during active disease. This sequence joins TRBV5-8 and TRBJ2-6; 7 bases map to TRBD1. The sample comprised peripheral blood. For the CDR3, the DNA is TGTGCCACCGCAGAGGGACAGCCCTCTGGGGCCAACGTCCTGACTTTC. This sequence encodes CATAEGQPSGANVLTF.